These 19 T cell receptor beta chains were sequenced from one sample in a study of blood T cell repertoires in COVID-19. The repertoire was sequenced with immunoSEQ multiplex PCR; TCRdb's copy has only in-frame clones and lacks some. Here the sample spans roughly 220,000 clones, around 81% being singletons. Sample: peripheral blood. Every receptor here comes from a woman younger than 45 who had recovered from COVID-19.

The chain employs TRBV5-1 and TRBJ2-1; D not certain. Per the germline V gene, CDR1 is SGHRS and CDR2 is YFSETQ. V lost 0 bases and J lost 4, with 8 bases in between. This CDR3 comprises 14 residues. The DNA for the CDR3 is TGCGCCAGCAGCTTGGCCGAGGTGTACAATGAGCAGTTCTTC. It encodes CASSLAEVYNEQFF.

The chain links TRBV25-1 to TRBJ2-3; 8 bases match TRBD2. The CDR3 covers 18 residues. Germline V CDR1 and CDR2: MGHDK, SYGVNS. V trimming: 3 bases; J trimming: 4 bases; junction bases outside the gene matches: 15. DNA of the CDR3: TGTGCCAGCAGTGATCGGGTGGGGAGCGGGAGTTTTGCAGATACGCAGTATTTT. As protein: CASSDRVGSGSFADTQYF. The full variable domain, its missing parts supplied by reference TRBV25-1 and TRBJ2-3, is EADIYQTPRYLVIGTGKKITLECSQTMGHDKMYWYQQDPGMELHLIHYSYGVNSTEKGDLSSESTVSRIRTEHFPLTLESARPSHTSQYLCASSDRVGSGSFADTQYFGPGTRLTVL.

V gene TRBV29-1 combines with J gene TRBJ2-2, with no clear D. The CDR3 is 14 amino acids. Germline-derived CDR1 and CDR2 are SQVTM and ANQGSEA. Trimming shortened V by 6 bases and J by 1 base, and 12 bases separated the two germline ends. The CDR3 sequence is CSVDTHRNTGELFF. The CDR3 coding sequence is TGCAGCGTGGATACCCACAGGAACACCGGGGAGCTGTTTTTT.

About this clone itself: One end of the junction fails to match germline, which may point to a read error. The CDR3 loop is CATGETGGQGTQYF. The DNA for the CDR3 is TGTGCCACCGGGGAGACAGGCGGCCAAGGGACCCAGTACTTC. V gene TRBV24-1 combines with J gene TRBJ2-5; D is perhaps TRBD1 (6 bases). Germline loops: CDR1 KGHDR, CDR2 SFDVKD. The CDR3 sequence is 14 residues long.

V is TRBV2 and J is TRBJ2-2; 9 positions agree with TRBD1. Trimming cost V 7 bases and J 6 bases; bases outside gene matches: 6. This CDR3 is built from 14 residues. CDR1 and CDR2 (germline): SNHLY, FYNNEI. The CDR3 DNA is TGTGCCAGCACCGGGACAGGGTCGCCCGGGGAGCTGTTTTTT. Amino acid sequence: CASTGTGSPGELFF. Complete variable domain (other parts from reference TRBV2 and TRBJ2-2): EPEVTQTPSHQVTQMGQEVILRCVPISNHLYFYWYRQILGQKVEFLVSFYNNEISEKSEIFDDQFSVERPDGSNFTLKIRSTKLEDSAMYFCASTGTGSPGELFFGEGSRLTVL.

CDR3 nucleotides: TGTGCCAGCAGCTCCGCGGGGGACGATTATCAGCCCCAGCATTTT. It codes for CASSSAGDDYQPQHF. The chain employs TRBV5-5 and TRBJ1-5; D might be TRBD1 (5 bases). This CDR3 spans 15 amino acids. V was cut by 3 bases and J by 5 bases, with 15 bases left in between. The germline V gene encodes CDR1 SGHKS and CDR2 YYEKEE (reference sequence).

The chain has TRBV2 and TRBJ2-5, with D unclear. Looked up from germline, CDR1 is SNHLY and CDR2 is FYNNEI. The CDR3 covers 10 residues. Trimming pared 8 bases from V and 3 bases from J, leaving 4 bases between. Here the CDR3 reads CASAKETQYF. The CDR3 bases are TGTGCCAGCGCGAAAGAGACCCAGTACTTC.

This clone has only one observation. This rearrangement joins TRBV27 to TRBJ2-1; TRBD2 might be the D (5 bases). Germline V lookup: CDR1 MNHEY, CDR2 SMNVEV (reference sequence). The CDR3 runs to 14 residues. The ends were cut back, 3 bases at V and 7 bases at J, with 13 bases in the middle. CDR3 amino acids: CASSFGGRQNEQFF. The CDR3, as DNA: TGTGCCAGCAGTTTTGGCGGGCGCCAAAATGAGCAGTTCTTC.

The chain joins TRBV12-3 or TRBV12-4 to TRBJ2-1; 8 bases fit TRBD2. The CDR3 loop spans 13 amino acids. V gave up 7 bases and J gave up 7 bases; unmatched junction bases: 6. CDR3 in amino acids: CASTPGGGNEQFF. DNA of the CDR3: TGTGCCAGCACGCCGGGGGGGGGAAATGAGCAGTTCTTC.

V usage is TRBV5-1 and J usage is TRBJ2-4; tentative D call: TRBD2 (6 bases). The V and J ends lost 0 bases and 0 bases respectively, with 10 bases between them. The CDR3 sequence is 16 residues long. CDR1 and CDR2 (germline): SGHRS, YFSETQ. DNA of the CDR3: TGCGCCAGCAGCTTGGATTCGGGACTAGCCAAAAACATTCAGTACTTC. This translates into CASSLDSGLAKNIQYF.

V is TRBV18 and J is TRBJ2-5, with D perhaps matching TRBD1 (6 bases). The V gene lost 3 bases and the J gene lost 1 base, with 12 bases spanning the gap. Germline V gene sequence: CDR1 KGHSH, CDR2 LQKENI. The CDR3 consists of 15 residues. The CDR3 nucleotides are TGTGCCAGCTCACCCTCGACAGGCCTCCAAGAGACCCAGTACTTC. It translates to CASSPSTGLQETQYF. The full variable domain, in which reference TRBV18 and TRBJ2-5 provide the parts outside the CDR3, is NAGVMQNPRHLVRRRGQEARLRCSPMKGHSHVYWYRQLPEEGLKFMVYLQKENIIDESGMPKERFSAEFPKEGPSILRIQQVVRGDSAAYFCASSPSTGLQETQYFGPGTRLLVL.

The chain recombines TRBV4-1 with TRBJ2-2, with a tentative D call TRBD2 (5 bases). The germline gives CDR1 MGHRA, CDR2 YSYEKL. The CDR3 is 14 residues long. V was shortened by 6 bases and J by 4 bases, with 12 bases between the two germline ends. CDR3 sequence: CASRSTEGTGELFF. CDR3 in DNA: TGCGCCAGCAGATCTACAGAGGGCACCGGGGAGCTGTTTTTT.

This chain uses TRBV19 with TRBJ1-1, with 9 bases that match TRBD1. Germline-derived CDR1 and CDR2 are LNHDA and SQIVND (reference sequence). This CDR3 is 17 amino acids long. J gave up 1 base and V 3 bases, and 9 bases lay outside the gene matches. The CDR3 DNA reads TGTGCCAGTAGTATGGGGTGGGTACAGGGGGCGAACACTGAAGCTTTCTTT. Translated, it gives CASSMGWVQGANTEAFF. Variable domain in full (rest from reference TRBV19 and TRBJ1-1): DGGITQSPKYLFRKEGQNVTLSCEQNLNHDAMYWYRQDPGQGLRLIYYSQIVNDFQKGDIAEGYSVSREKKESFPLTVTSAQKNPTAFYLCASSMGWVQGANTEAFFGQGTRLTVV.

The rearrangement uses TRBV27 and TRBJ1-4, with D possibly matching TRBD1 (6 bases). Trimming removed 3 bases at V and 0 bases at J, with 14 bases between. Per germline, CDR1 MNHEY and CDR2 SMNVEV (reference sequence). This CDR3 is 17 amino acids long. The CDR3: CASSLEEGVTTNEKLFF. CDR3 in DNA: TGTGCCAGCAGTTTGGAAGAGGGGGTAACAACTAATGAAAAACTGTTTTTT.

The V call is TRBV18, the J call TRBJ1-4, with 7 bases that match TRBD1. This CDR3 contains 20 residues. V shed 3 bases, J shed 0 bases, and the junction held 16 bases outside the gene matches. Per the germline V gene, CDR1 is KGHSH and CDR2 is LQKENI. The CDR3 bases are TGTGCCAGCTCACCCCCTCCTAGGCGGGACAGCTTCGCAACTAATGAAAAACTGTTTTTT. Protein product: CASSPPPRRDSFATNEKLFF.

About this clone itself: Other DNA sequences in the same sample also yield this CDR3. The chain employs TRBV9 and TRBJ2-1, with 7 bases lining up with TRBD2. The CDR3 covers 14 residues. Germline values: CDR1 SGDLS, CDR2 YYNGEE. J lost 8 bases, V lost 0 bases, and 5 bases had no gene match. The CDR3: CASSVAGGSDEQFF. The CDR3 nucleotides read TGTGCCAGCAGCGTAGCGGGCGGGAGCGATGAGCAGTTCTTC.

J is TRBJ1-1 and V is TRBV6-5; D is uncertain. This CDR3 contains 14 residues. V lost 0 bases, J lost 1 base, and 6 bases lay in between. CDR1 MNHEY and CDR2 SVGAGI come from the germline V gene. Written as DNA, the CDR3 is TGTGCCAGCAGTTACTCGAGGCCGAACACTGAAGCTTTCTTT. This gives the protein CASSYSRPNTEAFF.

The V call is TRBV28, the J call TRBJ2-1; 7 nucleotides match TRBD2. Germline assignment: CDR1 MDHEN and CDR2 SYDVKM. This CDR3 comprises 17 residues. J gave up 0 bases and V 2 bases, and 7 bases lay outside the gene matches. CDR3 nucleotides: TGTGCCAGCAGTTTAGAGTTCAGGACTAGCTCCTACAATGAGCAGTTCTTC. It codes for CASSLEFRTSSYNEQFF.

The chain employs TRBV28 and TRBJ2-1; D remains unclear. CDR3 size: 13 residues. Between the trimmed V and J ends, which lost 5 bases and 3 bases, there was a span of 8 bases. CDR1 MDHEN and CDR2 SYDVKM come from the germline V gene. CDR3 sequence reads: CASSPGVYNEQFF. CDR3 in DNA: TGTGCCAGCAGTCCGGGTGTCTACAATGAGCAGTTCTTC.